The 14 T cell receptor beta chains below come from one sample, sequenced in a study of cytomegalovirus exposure and HLA in healthy donors. The method was immunoSEQ multiplex PCR; TCRdb's version includes in-frame clones alone and lacks a portion of them. The sample records about 130,000 clones, about 90% being singletons. The sequencing input was PBMCs. Receptor source: a woman under 40 in good health and CMV-seropositive.

This clone was found a few times. V is TRBV5-1 and J is TRBJ1-1; 7 nucleotides line up with TRBD1. V lost 4 bases, J lost 4 bases, and 7 bases stayed unmatched. Germline V gene lookup returns CDR1 SGHRS and CDR2 YFSETQ. The CDR3 sequence is 14 residues long. The CDR3 nucleotides read TGCGCCAGCAGCCTCCAGGGGGTTAGCACTGAAGCTTTCTTT. It translates to CASSLQGVSTEAFF.

The genes are TRBV27 and TRBJ1-3; 7 bases align to TRBD1. The germline V gene encodes CDR1 MNHEY and CDR2 SMNVEV (reference sequence). This CDR3 contains 17 residues. Trimming at V came to 4 bases and at J to 0 bases, leaving 9 bases not matched to a gene. CDR3 DNA sequence: TGTGCCAGCAGTTCGAGAGATCGGACAGGCTCTGGAAACACCATATATTTT. Translating gives CASSSRDRTGSGNTIYF.

This clone was recorded once. V and J are TRBV5-1 and TRBJ1-5; 7 nucleotides line up with TRBD1. The J segment lost 6 bases and the V segment lost 4 bases, leaving 10 bases of the junction unmatched. Per the germline V gene, CDR1 is SGHRS and CDR2 is YFSETQ. The CDR3 has 15 residues. The CDR3 loop reads CASSTTGVAGQPQHF. CDR3 sequence (DNA): TGCGCCAGCAGCACAACAGGGGTTGCGGGTCAGCCCCAGCATTTT.

This chain connects TRBV6-1 to TRBJ2-7; 8 bases map to TRBD1. The CDR3 consists of 12 residues. Trimming took 6 bases from V and 7 from J; bases not matched to a gene: 5. The germline gives CDR1 MNHNS, CDR2 SASEGT. The CDR3 DNA reads as TGTGCCAGCAGGACAGGGGTGGCAGAGCAGTACTTC. Its protein product is CASRTGVAEQYF.

The V gene is TRBV15, the J gene TRBJ2-3; 13 positions agree with TRBD2. CDR3 length: 16 amino acids. Losses at the gene ends were 2 bases for V and 4 bases for J; bases not matched to a gene: 3. CDR1 and CDR2 (germline): LNHNV, YYDKDF (reference sequence). This CDR3 is CATSRTLAGGPDTQYF. In nucleotides, the CDR3 is TGTGCCACCAGCAGAACACTAGCGGGAGGGCCAGATACGCAGTATTTT.

This rearrangement joins TRBV27 to TRBJ1-2, with D maybe TRBD1 (6 bases). The germline gives CDR1 MNHEY, CDR2 SMNVEV (reference sequence). V was pared by 4 bases and J by 2 bases, with 14 bases between. The CDR3 length is 15 residues. The CDR3 sequence: CASSYAGGQNYGYTF. The CDR3 nucleotides read TGTGCCAGCAGTTATGCGGGGGGGCAGAACTATGGCTACACCTTC.

This clone was picked up many times. This chain links TRBV6-5 with TRBJ2-7; TRBD1 aligns across 9 bases. The CDR3 has 14 amino acids. Germline trimming cut 6 bases from V and 4 bases from J; bases unmatched to any gene: 7. CDR1 and CDR2 from the germline V gene are MNHEY and SVGAGI. In DNA form, the CDR3 reads TGTGCCAGCAGAGGGACAGGGTACGGTTACGAGCAGTACTTC. Protein product: CASRGTGYGYEQYF.

V and J are TRBV7-6 and TRBJ2-5; D possibly corresponds to TRBD2 (5 bases). Germline assignment: CDR1 SGHVS and CDR2 FNYEAQ. V was clipped by 2 bases and J by 1 base, with 11 bases between them. CDR3 size: 15 residues. CDR3 residues: CASSLTVEGQETQYF. The CDR3 bases are TGTGCCAGCAGCTTAACAGTCGAGGGCCAAGAGACCCAGTACTTC.

This clone has just one count. The genes are TRBV5-1 and TRBJ2-7; 7 positions match TRBD1. CDR1 is SGHRS, CDR2 YFSETQ, per germline. The CDR3 is 16 amino acids. Losses at the gene ends were 0 bases for V and 2 bases for J; bases not matched to a gene: 8. CDR3 region: CASSLDRGIRTYEQYF. CDR3 bases: TGCGCCAGCAGCTTGGACAGGGGCATTCGGACCTACGAGCAGTACTTC.

This clone was seen only a few times. In DNA form, the CDR3 reads TGTGCCAGCAGTGAGACTAGCGGGACCAACAATGAGCAGTTCTTC. Residues: CASSETSGTNNEQFF. J is TRBJ2-1 and V is TRBV6-4; TRBD2 matches 11 bases. V was clipped by 3 bases and J by 5 bases; unmatched bases: 3. Germline V gives CDR1 MRHNA, CDR2 SNTAGT. CDR3 size: 15 residues.

The rearrangement joins TRBV29-1 to TRBJ2-1, with D tentatively TRBD2 (6 bases). Germline V gene data show CDR1 as SQVTM and CDR2 as ANQGSEA. The length of the CDR3 is 14 residues. The V end was cut by 7 bases, the J end by 0 bases, with 13 bases between. Written as DNA, the CDR3 is TGCAGCGCCCGGCGGGATAGCTCCTACAATGAGCAGTTCTTC. Encoded protein: CSARRDSSYNEQFF.

The chain employs TRBV2 and TRBJ2-1; possibly TRBD2 for D (6 bases). This CDR3 has 14 residues. Germline V gene lookup returns CDR1 SNHLY and CDR2 FYNNEI. Trimming cost V 4 bases and J 6 bases, with 13 bases left between them. DNA for the CDR3: TGTGCCAGCAGTGTAGCTCGGAGGGGCAATGAGCAGTTCTTC. Its translation: CASSVARRGNEQFF.

This clone was recorded only once. The chain has TRBV5-4 and TRBJ2-7, with TRBD1 as a possible D gene (6 bases). The CDR3 consists of 15 residues. The germline CDR1 and CDR2 sequences are SGHNT and YYREEE (reference sequence). V was trimmed by 4 bases and J by 4 bases, leaving 18 bases between them. The CDR3 loop is CASSRTDSPSYEQYF. CDR3 DNA sequence: TGTGCCAGCAGCAGAACGGACAGTCCTTCGTACGAGCAGTACTTC. The full variable domain, with the rest looked up from reference TRBV5-4 and TRBJ2-7, is ETGVTQSPTHLIKTRGQQVTLRCSSQSGHNTVSWYQQALGQGPQFIFQYYREEENGRGNFPPRFSGLQFPNYSSELNVNALELDDSALYLCASSRTDSPSYEQYFGPGTRLTVT.

This clone was picked up one time. The chain employs TRBV4-2 and TRBJ2-5, with a tentative D call TRBD2 (5 bases). V lost 2 bases to trimming and J lost 5 bases, with 15 bases between them. The germline V gene encodes CDR1 LGHNA and CDR2 YNFKEQ. The CDR3 has 15 amino acids. CDR3 nucleotides: TGTGCCAGCAGCCAAAACGGGAATAGTCTGGAGACCCAGTACTTC. Its translation: CASSQNGNSLETQYF.